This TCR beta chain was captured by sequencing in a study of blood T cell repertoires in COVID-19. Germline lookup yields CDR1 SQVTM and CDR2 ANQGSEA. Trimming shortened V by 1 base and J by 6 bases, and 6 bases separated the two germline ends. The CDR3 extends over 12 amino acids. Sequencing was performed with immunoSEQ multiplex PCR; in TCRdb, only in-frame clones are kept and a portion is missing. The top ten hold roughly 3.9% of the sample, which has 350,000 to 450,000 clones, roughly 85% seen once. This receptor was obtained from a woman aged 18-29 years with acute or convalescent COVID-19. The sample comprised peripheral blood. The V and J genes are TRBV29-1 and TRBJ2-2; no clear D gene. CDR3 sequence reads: CSVEGSPGELFF. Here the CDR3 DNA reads TGCAGCGTTGAAGGGAGCCCCGGGGAGCTGTTTTTT.